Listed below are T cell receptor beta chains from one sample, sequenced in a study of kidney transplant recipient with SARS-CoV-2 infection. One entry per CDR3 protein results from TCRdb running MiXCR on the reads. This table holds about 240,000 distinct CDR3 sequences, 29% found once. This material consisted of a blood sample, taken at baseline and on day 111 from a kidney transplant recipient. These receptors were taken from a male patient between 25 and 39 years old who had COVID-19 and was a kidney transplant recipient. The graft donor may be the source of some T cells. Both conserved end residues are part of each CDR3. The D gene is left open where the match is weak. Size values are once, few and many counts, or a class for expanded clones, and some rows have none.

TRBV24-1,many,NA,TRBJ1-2,TGTGCCACCAGTCTTCTAGATAGTACCAGAAAGACCTATGGCTACACCTTC,CATSLLDSTRKTYGYTF
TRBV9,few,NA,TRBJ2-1,TGTGCCAGCAGCGTAGAAGGCCAGGGGAGTTGGTCTGGGAATGAGCAGTTCTTC,CASSVEGQGSWSGNEQFF
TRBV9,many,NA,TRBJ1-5,TGTGCCAGCAGCGTAGGAATCAGTAATCAGCCCCAGCATTTT,CASSVGISNQPQHF
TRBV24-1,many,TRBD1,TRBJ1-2,TGTGCCACCAGTGAACAGGGGTTTCATGGCTACACCTTC,CATSEQGFHGYTF
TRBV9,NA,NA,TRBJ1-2,TGTGCCAGCTCTAACCGGTACCCAAGAAAGACCTATGGCTACACCTTC,CASSNRYPRKTYGYTF
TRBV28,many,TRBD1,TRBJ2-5,TGTGCCAGCAGAACCTTCAGGGGGCAGGGAGAGACCCAGTACTTC,CASRTFRGQGETQYF
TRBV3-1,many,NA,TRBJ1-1,TGTGCCAGCAGCTCGCGGGTTCCCATTTCAATTCGCACTGAAGCTTTCTTT,CASSSRVPISIRTEAFF
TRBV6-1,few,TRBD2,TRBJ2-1,TGTGCCAGCAGTGAAGCCCTCCCTGGAGCGGGAGGGCTCAATGAGCAGTTCTTC,CASSEALPGAGGLNEQFF
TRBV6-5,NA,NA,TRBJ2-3,TGTGCCAGCACTCTCGGGGGAGATACGCAGTATTTT,CASTLGGDTQYF
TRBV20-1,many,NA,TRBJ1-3,TGCAGTGCTCGTGGCTCCTCCTTTGGAAACACCATATATTTT,CSARGSSFGNTIYF
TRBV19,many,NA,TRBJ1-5,TGTGCCAGTTCGTCTAGCCAGGGTAGCAATCAGCCCCAGCATTTT,CASSSSQGSNQPQHF
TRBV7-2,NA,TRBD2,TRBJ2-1,TGTGCCAGCGGCGTTAGGGGGGCTAGCGGGCCAGTATACAATGAGCAGTTCTTC,CASGVRGASGPVYNEQFF
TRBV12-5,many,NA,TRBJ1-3,TGTGCTAGTGGTTCGCCGACTTGGGGTGTCGAGGGAAACACCATATATTTT,CASGSPTWGVEGNTIYF
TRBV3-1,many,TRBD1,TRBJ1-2,TGTGCCAGCAGCCTTGCAGGACAGGGGGCGTCTGGCTACACCTTC,CASSLAGQGASGYTF
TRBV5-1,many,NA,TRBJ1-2,TGCGCCAGCGCAAGACTATCGGTTCGAAAGACCTATGGCTACACCTTC,CASARLSVRKTYGYTF
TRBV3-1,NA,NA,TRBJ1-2,TGTGCCAGCAGCAGGCAAGCCACCCTTCGAAAGACCTATGGCTACACCTTC,CASSRQATLRKTYGYTF
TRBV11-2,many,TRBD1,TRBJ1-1,TGTGCCAGCAGCCTGCAGGGGGCAATGGGCACTGAAGCTTTCTTT,CASSLQGAMGTEAFF
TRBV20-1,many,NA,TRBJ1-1,TGCAGTGCTAGAGATCAGGGAGGGGGCACTGAAGCTTTCTTT,CSARDQGGGTEAFF
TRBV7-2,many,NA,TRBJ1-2,TGTGCCAGCAGCACAGCCTCCAGAGACGGAAAGACCTATGGCTACACCTTC,CASSTASRDGKTYGYTF
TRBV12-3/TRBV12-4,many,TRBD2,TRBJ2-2,TGTGCCAGCAGTTTTAGCGGGAGGGCCGGAGGGGAGCTGTTTTTT,CASSFSGRAGGELFF
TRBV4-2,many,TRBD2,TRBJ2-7,TGTGCCAGCAGCCAAGATGGGAGGCGGGAGAGCTCCTACGAGCAGTACTTC,CASSQDGRRESSYEQYF
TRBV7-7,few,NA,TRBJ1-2,TGTGCCAGCAGCGCGTCATCTAAGTGCCGAAAGACCTATGGCTACACCTTC,CASSASSKCRKTYGYTF
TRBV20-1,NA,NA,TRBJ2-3,TGCAGTGCTAAAGACCCCTTCACAGATACGCAGTATTTT,CSAKDPFTDTQYF
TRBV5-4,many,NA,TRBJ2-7,TGTGCCAGCAGCTTGGGCGTGGGAGGATCCGAGCAGTACTTC,CASSLGVGGSEQYF
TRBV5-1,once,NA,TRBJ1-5,TGCGCCAACAGCTTGTCCGGTAGCAATCAGCCCCAGCATTTT,CANSLSGSNQPQHF
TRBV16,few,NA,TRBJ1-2,TGTGCCAGCAGCTGGCTCCAGGTCGTTAGAAAGACCTATGGCTACACCTTC,CASSWLQVVRKTYGYTF
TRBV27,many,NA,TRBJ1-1,TGTGCCACCAGACTTGGACATAACACTGAAGCTTTCTTT,CATRLGHNTEAFF
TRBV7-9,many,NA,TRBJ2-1,TGTGCCAGCAGCTTGTCCTCGTATGAGCAGTTCTTC,CASSLSSYEQFF
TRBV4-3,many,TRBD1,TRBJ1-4,TGCGCCAGCAGCCAAGATGGCTCATCCGGGACAGGGAGTGAAAAACTGTTTTTT,CASSQDGSSGTGSEKLFF
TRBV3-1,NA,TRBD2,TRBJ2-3,TGTACCAGCAGCCAATCCCTAGCGGGCAGGGCAGATACGCAGTATTTT,CTSSQSLAGRADTQYF
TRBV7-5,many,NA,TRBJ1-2,NA,CISVPESYNEVGKTYGYTF
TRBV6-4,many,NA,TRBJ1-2,TGTGCCAGCAGTCACACCCGCTCACACGGAAAGACCTATGGCTACACCTTC,CASSHTRSHGKTYGYTF
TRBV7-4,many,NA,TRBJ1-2,TGTGCCAGCAGCGAGGGTCATTCAGCTCGAAAGACCTATGGCTACACCTTC,CASSEGHSARKTYGYTF
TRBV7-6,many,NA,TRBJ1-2,TGTGCCAGCAGCATGTTCTATGAATCTCGAAAGACCTATGGCTACACCTTC,CASSMFYESRKTYGYTF
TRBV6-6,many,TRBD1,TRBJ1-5,TGTGCCAGCAAAGAGACAGGGGATCAGCCCCAGCATTTT,CASKETGDQPQHF
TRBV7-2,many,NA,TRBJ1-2,TGTGCCAGCAGCATAAAAGCCAGAGACGGAAAGACCTATGGCTACACCTTC,CASSIKARDGKTYGYTF
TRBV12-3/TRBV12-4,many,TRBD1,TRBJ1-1,TGTGCCAGCAGTTCCGGGACAGCATTTATGAACACTGAAGCTTTCTTT,CASSSGTAFMNTEAFF
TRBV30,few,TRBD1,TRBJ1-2,TGTGCCTGGACCCGGGGGACAGGGGTGCCTGGCTACACCTTC,CAWTRGTGVPGYTF
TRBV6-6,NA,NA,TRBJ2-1,TGTGCCAGCAGTTACGGGGCCCCCCAATACAATGAGCAGTTCTTC,CASSYGAPQYNEQFF
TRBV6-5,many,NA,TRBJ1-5,TGTGCCAGCAGGATCCAGGGCGATCAGCCCCAGCATTTT,CASRIQGDQPQHF
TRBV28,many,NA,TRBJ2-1,TGTGCCAGCAAACAAGGGGCCCCCCAGGGCTATCCACATGAGCAGTTCTTC,CASKQGAPQGYPHEQFF
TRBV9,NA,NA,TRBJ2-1,TGTGCCAGCAGCGTAACCGGGTCGAGCAATGAGCAGTTCTTC,CASSVTGSSNEQFF
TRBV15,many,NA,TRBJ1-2,TGTGCCACCAGCGAGCCCGGAAGGTGTGGAAAGACCTATGGCTACACCTTC,CATSEPGRCGKTYGYTF
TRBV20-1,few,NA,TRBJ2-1,TGCAGTGCTAGAGATACGGGCGGAGACAATGAGCAGTTCTTC,CSARDTGGDNEQFF
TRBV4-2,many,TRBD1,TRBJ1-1,TGTGCCAGCAACCAGGGGGGAGTGGTAACGCCTGAAGCTTTCTTT,CASNQGGVVTPEAFF
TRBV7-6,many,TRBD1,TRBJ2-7,TGTGCCAGCAGCTTAAAATTGGGGGACAGGTCCTACGAGCAGTACTTC,CASSLKLGDRSYEQYF
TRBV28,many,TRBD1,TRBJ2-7,TGTGCCAGCAGGGCCGGGACAGGGGCCAGCGGGAGTAGGGAGCAGTACTTC,CASRAGTGASGSREQYF
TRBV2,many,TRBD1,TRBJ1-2,TGTGCCAGCAGTGAAACGGGGACAGGGGACTATGGCTACACCTTC,CASSETGTGDYGYTF
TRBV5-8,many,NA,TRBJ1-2,TGTGCCAGCAGCTCCGGACTGATCTATGGCTACACCTTC,CASSSGLIYGYTF
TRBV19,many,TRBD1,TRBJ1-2,TGTGCCAGTAGTCCTCAGGGGGCTTCCTATGGCTACACCTTC,CASSPQGASYGYTF
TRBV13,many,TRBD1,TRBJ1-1,TGTGCCAGCAGCCACGGACAGGGTAACACTGAAGCTTTCTTT,CASSHGQGNTEAFF
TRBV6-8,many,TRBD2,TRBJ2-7,TGTGCCAGCCAAACTAGCGGGAGTTACGAGCAGTACTTC,CASQTSGSYEQYF
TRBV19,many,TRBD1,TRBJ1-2,TGTGCCAGTAGTATCGCCCCCGCCAGGGGGCAGGACTATGGCTACACCTTC,CASSIAPARGQDYGYTF
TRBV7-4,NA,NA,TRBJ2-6,TGTGCCTGCAGCACCCTGTGGTTCAGCTCACAAAGTCGGGCCAACGTCCTGACTTTC,CACSTLWFSSQSRANVLTF